The 2 T cell receptor beta chains below all came from one sample that was sequenced in a study of blood T cell repertoires in COVID-19. Produced via immunoSEQ multiplex PCR; TCRdb's table is partial and in-frame only. The table has 300,000 to 450,000 clones, about 85% seen once. The sample taken for sequencing was peripheral blood. The source of these receptors is a woman aged 18-29 years with acute or convalescent COVID-19.

This clone was found once. The chain carries TRBV9 and TRBJ2-5, with 9 positions matching TRBD1. Germline V lookup: CDR1 SGDLS, CDR2 YYNGEE. Trimming removed 7 bases from V and 5 bases from J; junction bases left unmatched: 3. This CDR3 spans 12 amino acids. DNA for the CDR3: TGTGCCAGCGGACAGGGGTGGGAGACCCAGTACTTC. Translating gives CASGQGWETQYF.

This sequence joins TRBV6-2 or TRBV6-3 and TRBJ1-4, with D maybe TRBD1 (5 bases). The germline CDR1 and CDR2 sequences are MNHEY and SVGEGT. The CDR3 covers 15 residues. Trimming left V 6 bases short and J 6 bases short, with 17 bases between. CDR3 protein: CASSPQTGTDEKLFF. The CDR3 nucleotides read TGTGCCAGCAGCCCTCAAACAGGCACGGATGAAAAACTGTTTTTT.